This T cell receptor beta chain is drawn from a study of blood T cell repertoires in COVID-19. Repertoires were generated with immunoSEQ multiplex PCR, while TCRdb's copy carries only in-frame clones and drops some. Seen here are tens of thousands of clones, 65% to 90% observed once, and the top ten hold roughly 5.7%. The source material was peripheral blood. The sequence came from a woman aged 55-69 years with acute or convalescent COVID-19.

The CDR3 loop is CASSVGGRGTGGREQYF. For the CDR3, the DNA is TGCGCCAGCAGCGTGGGCGGGAGAGGGACAGGGGGCCGGGAGCAGTACTTC. The rearrangement joins TRBV5-1 to TRBJ2-7, with TRBD1 identical over 12 bases. Looked up from germline, CDR1 is SGHRS and CDR2 is YFSETQ. The V gene end was trimmed by 4 bases and the J gene end by 7 bases; junction bases not matched to a gene: 15. This CDR3 contains 17 residues.